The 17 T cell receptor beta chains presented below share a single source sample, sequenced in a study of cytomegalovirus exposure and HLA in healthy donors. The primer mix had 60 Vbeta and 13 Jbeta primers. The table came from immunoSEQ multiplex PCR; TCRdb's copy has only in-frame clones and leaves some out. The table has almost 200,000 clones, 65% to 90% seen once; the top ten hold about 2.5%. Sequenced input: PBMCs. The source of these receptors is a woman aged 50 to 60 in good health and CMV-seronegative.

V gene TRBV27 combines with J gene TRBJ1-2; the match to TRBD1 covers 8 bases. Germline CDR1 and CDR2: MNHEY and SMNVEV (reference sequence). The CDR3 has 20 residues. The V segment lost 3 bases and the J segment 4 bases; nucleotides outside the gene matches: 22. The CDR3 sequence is CASSLGRGLFPEDFIYGYTF. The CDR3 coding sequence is TGTGCCAGCAGTTTGGGCAGGGGGCTTTTTCCCGAAGACTTTATCTATGGCTACACCTTC.

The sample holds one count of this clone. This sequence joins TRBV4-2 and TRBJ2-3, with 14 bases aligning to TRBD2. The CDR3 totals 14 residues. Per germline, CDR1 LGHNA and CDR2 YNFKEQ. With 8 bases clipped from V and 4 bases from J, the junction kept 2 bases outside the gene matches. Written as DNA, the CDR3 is TGTGCCAGCGGGGGACTAGCGGGAGCAGATACGCAGTATTTT. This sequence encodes CASGGLAGADTQYF.

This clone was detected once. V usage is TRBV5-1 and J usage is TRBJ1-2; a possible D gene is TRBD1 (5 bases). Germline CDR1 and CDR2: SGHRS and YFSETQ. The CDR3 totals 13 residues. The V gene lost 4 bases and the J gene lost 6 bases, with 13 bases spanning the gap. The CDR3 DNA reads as TGCGCCAGCAGCCTGGGACTCAGGGATGGCTACACCTTC. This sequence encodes CASSLGLRDGYTF.

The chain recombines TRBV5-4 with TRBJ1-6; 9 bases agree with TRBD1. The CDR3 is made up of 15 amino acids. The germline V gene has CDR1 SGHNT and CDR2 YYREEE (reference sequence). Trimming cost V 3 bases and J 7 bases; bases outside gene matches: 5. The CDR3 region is CASSWGDRANSPLHF. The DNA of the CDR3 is TGTGCCAGCAGCTGGGGGGACAGGGCGAATTCACCCCTCCACTTT.

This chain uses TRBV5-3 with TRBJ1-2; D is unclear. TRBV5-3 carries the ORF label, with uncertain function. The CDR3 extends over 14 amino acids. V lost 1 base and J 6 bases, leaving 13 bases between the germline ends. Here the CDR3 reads CARSLRTERDGYTF. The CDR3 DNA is TGTGCCAGAAGCTTGAGGACGGAGAGGGATGGCTACACCTTC.

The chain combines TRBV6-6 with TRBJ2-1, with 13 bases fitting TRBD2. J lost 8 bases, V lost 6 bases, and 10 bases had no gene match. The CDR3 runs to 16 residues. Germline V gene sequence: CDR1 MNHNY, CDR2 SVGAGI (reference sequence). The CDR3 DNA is TGTGCCAGCAGCCCCTACGGACTAGCGGGAGTACATGAGCAGTTCTTC. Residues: CASSPYGLAGVHEQFF.

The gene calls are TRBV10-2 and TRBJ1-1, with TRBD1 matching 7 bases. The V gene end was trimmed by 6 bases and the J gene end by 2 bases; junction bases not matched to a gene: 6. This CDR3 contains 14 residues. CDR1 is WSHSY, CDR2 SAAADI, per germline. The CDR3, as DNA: TGCGCCAGCAGGCTGACAGGGCTAAACACTGAAGCTTTCTTT. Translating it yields CASRLTGLNTEAFF.

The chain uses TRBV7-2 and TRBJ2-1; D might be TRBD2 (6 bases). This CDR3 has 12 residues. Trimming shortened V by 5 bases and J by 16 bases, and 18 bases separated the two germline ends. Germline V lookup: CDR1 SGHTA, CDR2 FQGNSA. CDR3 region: CASSLLGTPSFF. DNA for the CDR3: TGTGCCAGCAGCCTCCTGGGGACTCCGTCCTTCTTC.

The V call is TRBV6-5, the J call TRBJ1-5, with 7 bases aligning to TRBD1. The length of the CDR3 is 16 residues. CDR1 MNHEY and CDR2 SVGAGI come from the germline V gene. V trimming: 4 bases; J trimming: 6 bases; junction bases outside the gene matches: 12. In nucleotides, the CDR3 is TGTGCCAGCAGTTTGGGTGGAGCAGGGGGTGCTCAGCCCCAGCATTTT. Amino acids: CASSLGGAGGAQPQHF.

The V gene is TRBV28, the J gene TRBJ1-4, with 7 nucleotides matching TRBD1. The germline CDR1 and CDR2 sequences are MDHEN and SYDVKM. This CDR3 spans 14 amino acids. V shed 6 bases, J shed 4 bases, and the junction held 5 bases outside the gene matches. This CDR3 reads CASSTGTDNEKLFF. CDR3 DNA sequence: TGTGCCAGCAGCACCGGGACAGATAATGAAAAACTGTTTTTT. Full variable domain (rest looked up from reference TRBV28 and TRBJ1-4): DVKVTQSSRYLVKRTGEKVFLECVQDMDHENMFWYRQDPGLGLRLIYFSYDVKMKEKGDIPEGYSVSREKKERFSLILESASTNQTSMYLCASSTGTDNEKLFFGSGTQLSVL.

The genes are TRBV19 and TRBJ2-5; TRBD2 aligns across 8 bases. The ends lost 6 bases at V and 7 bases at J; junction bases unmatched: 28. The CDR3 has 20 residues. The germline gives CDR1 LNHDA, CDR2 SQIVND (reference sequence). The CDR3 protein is CASSRGSRIAGGPVLVTQYF. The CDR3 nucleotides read TGTGCCAGTAGCCGTGGGTCCCGAATCGCGGGAGGCCCGGTATTAGTGACCCAGTACTTC.

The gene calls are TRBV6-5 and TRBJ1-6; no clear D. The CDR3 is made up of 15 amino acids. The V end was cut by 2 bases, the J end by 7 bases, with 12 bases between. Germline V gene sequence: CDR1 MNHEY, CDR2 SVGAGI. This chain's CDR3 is CASSYGFLRNSPLHF. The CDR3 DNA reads TGTGCCAGCAGTTACGGTTTCCTCCGGAATTCACCCCTCCACTTT.

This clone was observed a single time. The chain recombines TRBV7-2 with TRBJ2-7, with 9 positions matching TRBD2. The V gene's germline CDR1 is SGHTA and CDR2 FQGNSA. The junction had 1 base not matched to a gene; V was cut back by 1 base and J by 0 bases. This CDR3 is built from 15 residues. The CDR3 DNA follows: TGTGCCAGCAGCTTAGAGCGGGAGGTCTCCTACGAGCAGTACTTC. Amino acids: CASSLEREVSYEQYF.

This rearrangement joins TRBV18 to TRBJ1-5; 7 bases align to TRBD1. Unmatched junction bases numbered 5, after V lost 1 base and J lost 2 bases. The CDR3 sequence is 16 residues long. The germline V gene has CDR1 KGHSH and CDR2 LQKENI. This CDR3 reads CASSPRKGGGNQPQHF. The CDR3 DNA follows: TGTGCCAGCTCACCACGTAAAGGGGGCGGCAATCAGCCCCAGCATTTT.

The CDR3 DNA reads as TGTGCCAGCAGCTTATTAGCACGGGGACAGGGAGGCTACGAGCAGTACTTC. Amino acids: CASSLLARGQGGYEQYF. The V gene is TRBV7-8, the J gene TRBJ2-7, with 9 bases fitting TRBD1. Germline CDR1 reads SGHVS; CDR2 reads FQNEAQ. J lost 3 bases, V lost 2 bases, and 11 bases had no gene match. The CDR3 is 17 residues long.

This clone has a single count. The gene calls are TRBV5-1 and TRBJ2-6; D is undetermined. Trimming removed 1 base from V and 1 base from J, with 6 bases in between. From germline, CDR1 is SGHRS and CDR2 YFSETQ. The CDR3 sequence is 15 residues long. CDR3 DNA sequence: TGCGCCAGCAGCTTGTCAGGATCTGGGGCCAACGTCCTGACTTTC. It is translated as CASSLSGSGANVLTF.

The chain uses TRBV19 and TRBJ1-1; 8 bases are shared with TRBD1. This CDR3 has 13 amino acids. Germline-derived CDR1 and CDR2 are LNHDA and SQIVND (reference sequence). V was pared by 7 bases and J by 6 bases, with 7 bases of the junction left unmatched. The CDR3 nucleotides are TGTGCCAGTAAGAAGGACAGGGACTCTGAAGCTTTCTTT. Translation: CASKKDRDSEAFF.